This T cell receptor (beta chain) was recovered during a study of Graves' ophthalmopathy and Graves' hyperthyroidism. About the study: The authors collected peripheral blood at initial diagnosis, before any treatment. Broader study findings: Most expanded clonotypes in thyroid above 0.001 frequency also showed up in blood.

Germline loops: CDR1 SNHLY, CDR2 FYNNEI. The CDR3 sequence is 11 residues long. The junction had 7 bases not matched to a gene; V was cut back by 11 bases and J by 8 bases. Investigators amplified TCR beta CDR3 regions from RNA transcripts. First-round RT-PCR with HTBI primers preceded a second-round multiplex PCR. TCRdb processed the multiplex PCR reads anew with MiXCR; each CDR3 protein has one entry. The sample has some 750,000 distinct CDR3 sequences; roughly 41% are singletons. This clonotype was found a few times. Its target is unknown. Other autoimmune disease, uncontrolled infection, pregnancy and lactation led to exclusion. Out of about 11 ml of fresh peripheral blood, PBMCs were obtained.

The specimen was peripheral blood. This sequence was found in an adult man with Graves' ophthalmopathy. The chain has TRBV2 and TRBJ1-2, with 8 bases aligning to TRBD1. The CDR3 DNA reads as TGTGCCTCTACCTGGACAGGGGGCTACACCTTC. Translating it yields CASTWTGGYTF.